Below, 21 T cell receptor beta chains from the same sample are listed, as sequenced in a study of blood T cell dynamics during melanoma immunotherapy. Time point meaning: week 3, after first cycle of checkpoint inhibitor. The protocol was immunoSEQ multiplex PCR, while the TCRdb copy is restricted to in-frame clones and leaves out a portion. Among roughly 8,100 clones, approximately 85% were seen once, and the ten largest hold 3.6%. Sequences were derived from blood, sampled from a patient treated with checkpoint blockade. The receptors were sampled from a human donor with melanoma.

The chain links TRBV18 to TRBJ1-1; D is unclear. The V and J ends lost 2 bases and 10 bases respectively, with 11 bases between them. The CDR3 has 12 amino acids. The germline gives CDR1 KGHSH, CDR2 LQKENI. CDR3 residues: CASSPTAFGAFF. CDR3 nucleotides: TGTGCCAGCTCACCAACAGCCTTTGGAGCTTTCTTT.

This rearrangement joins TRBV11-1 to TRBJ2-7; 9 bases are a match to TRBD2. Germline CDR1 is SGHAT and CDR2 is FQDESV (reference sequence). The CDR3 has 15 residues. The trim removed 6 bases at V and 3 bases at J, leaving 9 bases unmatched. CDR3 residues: CASSPISGSLYEQYF. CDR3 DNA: TGTGCCAGCAGTCCGATTAGCGGGAGCCTCTACGAGCAGTACTTC.

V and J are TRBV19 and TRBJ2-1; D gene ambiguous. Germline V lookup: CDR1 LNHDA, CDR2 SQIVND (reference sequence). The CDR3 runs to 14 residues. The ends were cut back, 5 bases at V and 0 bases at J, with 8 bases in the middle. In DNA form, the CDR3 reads TGTGCCAGTAGTCGTAAGAGCTCCTACAATGAGCAGTTCTTC. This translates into CASSRKSSYNEQFF.

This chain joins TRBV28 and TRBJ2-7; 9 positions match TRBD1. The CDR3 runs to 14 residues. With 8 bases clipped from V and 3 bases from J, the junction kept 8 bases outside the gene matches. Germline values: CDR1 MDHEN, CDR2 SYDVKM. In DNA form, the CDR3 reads TGTGCCAGCGCCCGGACAGGGGTTTACTACGAGCAGTACTTC. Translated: CASARTGVYYEQYF.

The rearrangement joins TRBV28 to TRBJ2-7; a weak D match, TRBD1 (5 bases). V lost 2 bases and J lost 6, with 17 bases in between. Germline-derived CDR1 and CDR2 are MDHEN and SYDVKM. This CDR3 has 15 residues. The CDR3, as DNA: TGTGCCAGCAGTTTACAGGACACTCTTTTTAGCGAGCAGTACTTC. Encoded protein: CASSLQDTLFSEQYF.

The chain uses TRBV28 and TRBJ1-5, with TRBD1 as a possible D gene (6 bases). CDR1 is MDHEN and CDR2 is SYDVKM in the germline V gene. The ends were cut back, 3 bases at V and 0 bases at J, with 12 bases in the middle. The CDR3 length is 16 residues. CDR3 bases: TGTGCCAGCAGTTTTCACAGGGAAGGTAGCAATCAGCCCCAGCATTTT. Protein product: CASSFHREGSNQPQHF. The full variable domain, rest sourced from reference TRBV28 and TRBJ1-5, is DVKVTQSSRYLVKRTGEKVFLECVQDMDHENMFWYRQDPGLGLRLIYFSYDVKMKEKGDIPEGYSVSREKKERFSLILESASTNQTSMYLCASSFHREGSNQPQHFGDGTRLSIL.

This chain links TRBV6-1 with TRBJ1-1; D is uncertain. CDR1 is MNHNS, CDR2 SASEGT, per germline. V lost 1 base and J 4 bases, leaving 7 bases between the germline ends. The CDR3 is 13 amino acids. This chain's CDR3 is CASSEGYRTEAFF. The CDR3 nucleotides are TGTGCCAGCAGTGAAGGGTATCGCACTGAAGCTTTCTTT.

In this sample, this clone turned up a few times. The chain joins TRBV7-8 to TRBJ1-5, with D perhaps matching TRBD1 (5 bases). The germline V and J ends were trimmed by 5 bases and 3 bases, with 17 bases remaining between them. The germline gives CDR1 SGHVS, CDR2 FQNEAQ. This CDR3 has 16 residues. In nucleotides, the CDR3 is TGTGCCAGCAGCCTATCCGGGGCAGGCATCAATCAGCCCCAGCATTTT. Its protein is CASSLSGAGINQPQHF.

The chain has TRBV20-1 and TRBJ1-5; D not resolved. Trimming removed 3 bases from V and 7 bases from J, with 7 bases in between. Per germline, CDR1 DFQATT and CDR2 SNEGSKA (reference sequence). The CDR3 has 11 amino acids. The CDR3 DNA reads TGCAGTGCTAGTCTGGGGCAGCCCCAGCATTTT. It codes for CSASLGQPQHF.

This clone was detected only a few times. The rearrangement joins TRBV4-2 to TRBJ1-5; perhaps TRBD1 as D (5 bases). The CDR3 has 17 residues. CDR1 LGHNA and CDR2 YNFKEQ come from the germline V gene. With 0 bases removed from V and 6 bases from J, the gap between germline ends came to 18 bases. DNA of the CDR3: TGTGCCAGCAGCCAAGATGCGCAGGGCCGCACTGGTCAGCCCCAGCATTTT. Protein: CASSQDAQGRTGQPQHF.

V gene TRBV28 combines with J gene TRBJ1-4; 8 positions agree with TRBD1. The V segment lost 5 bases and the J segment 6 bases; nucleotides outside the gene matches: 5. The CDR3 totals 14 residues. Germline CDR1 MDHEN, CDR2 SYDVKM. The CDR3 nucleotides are TGTGCCAGCAGTCTCGGACAGGGTTATGAAAAACTGTTTTTT. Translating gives CASSLGQGYEKLFF.

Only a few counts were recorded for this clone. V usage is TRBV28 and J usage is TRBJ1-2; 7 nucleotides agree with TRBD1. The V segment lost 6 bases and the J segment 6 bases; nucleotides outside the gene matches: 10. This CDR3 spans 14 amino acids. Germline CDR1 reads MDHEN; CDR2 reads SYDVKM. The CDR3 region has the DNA TGTGCCAGCAGCCGACAGGGTATTATTCATGGCTACACCTTC. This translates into CASSRQGIIHGYTF.

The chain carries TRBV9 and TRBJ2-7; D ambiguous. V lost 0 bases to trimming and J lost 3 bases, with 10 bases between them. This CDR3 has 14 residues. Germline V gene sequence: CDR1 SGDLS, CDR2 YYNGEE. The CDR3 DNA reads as TGTGCCAGCAGCGTAGGGACGGAGTACTACGAGCAGTACTTC. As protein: CASSVGTEYYEQYF.

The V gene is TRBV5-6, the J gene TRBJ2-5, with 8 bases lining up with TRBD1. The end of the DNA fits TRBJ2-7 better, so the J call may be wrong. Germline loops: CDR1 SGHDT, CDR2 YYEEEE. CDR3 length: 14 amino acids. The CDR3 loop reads CASTKVDRGYEQYF. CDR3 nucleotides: TGTGCCAGCACCAAGGTCGACAGGGGCTACGAGCAGTACTTC.

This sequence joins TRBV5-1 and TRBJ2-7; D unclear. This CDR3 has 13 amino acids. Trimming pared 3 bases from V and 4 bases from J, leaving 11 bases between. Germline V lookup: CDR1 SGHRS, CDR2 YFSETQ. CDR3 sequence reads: CASSWDKAYEQYF. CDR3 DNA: TGCGCCAGCAGCTGGGATAAGGCGTACGAGCAGTACTTC.

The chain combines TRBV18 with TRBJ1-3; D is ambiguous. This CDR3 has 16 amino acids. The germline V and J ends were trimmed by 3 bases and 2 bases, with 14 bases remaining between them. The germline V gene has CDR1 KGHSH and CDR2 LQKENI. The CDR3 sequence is CASSPPATATGNTIYF. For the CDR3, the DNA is TGTGCCAGCTCACCCCCGGCAACCGCCACTGGAAACACCATATATTTT. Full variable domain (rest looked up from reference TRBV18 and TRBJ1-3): NAGVMQNPRHLVRRRGQEARLRCSPMKGHSHVYWYRQLPEEGLKFMVYLQKENIIDESGMPKERFSAEFPKEGPSILRIQQVVRGDSAAYFCASSPPATATGNTIYFGEGSWLTVV.

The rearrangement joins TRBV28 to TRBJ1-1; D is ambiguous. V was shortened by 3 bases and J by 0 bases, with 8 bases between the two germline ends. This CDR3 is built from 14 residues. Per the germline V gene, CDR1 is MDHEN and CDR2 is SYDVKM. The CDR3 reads CASSFRVLNTEAFF. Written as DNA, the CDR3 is TGTGCCAGCAGTTTTCGGGTTTTGAACACTGAAGCTTTCTTT.

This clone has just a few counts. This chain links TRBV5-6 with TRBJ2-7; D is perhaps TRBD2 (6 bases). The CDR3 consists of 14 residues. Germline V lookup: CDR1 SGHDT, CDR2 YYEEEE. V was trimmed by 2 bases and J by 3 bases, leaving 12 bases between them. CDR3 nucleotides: TGTGCCAGCAGCTTAACTGCTAGCGTCTACGAGCAGTACTTC. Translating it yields CASSLTASVYEQYF.

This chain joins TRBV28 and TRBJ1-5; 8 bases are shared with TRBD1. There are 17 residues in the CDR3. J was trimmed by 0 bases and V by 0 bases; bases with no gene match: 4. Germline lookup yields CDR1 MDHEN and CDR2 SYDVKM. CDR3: CASSLWAGGGSNQPQHF. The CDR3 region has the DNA TGTGCCAGCAGTTTATGGGCAGGGGGCGGTAGCAATCAGCCCCAGCATTTT.

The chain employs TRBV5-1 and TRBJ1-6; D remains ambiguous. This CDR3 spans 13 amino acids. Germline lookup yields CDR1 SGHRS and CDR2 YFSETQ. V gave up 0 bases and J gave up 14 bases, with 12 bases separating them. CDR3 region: CASSLAGSLTLHF. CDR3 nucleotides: TGCGCCAGCAGCTTGGCGGGATCCCTCACCCTCCACTTT.

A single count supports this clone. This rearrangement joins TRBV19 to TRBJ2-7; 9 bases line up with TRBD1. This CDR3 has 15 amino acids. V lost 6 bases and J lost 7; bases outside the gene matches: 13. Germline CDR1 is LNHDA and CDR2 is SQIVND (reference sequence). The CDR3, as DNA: TGTGCCAGTAGGGGGACAGGGAGTATACCGGGGGAGCAGTACTTC. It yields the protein CASRGTGSIPGEQYF.